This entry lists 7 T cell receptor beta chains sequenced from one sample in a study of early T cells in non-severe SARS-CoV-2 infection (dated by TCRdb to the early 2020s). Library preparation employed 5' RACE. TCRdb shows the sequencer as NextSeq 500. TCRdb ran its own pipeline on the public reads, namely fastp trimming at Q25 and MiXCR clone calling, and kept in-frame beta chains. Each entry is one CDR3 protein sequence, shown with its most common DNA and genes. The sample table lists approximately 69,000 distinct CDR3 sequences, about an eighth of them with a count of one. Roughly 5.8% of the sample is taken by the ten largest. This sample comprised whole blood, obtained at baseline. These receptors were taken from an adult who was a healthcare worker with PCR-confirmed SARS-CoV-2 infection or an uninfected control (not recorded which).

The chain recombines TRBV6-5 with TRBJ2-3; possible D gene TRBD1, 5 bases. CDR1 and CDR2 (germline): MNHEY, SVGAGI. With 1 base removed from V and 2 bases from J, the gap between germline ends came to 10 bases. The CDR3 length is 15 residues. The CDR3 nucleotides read TGTGCCAGCAGTTACTTAGGGGCCAACACAGATACGCAGTATTTT. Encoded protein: CASSYLGANTDTQYF.

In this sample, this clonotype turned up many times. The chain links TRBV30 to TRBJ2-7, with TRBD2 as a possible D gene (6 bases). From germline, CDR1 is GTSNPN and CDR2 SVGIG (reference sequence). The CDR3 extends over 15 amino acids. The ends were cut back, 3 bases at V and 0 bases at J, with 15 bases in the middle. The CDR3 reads CAWSALGGFSYEQYF. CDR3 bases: TGTGCCTGGAGCGCCCTCGGGGGTTTCTCCTACGAGCAGTACTTC.

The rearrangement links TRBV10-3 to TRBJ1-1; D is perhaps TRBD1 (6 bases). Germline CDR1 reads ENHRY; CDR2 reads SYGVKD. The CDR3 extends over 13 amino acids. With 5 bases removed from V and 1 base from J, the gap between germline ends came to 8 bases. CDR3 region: CAISRGKNTEAFF. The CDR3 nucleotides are TGTGCCATCAGTAGGGGGAAGAACACTGAAGCTTTCTTT.

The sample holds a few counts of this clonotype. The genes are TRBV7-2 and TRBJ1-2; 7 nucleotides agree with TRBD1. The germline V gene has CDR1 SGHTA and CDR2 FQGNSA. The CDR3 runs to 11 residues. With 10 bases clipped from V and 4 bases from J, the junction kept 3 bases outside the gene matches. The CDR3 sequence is CAIRQGYGYTF. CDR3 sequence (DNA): TGTGCCATACGACAGGGCTATGGCTACACCTTC.

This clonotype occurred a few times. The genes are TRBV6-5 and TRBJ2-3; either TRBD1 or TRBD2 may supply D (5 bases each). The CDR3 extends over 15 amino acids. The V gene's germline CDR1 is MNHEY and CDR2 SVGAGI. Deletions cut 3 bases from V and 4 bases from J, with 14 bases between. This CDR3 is CASSYSWGNADTQYF. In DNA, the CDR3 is TGTGCCAGCAGTTATAGTTGGGGGAACGCAGATACGCAGTATTTT.

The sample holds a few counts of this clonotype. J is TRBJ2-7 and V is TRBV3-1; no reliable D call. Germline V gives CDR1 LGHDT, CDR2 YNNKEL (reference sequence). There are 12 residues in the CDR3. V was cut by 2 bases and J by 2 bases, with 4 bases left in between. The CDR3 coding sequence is TGTGCCAGCAGCCAAACCACCTACGAGCAGTACTTC. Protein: CASSQTTYEQYF.

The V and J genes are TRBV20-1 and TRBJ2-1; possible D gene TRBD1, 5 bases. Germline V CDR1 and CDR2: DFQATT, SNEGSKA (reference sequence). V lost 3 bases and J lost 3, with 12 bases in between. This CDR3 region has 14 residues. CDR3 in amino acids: CSARGRDDYNEQFF. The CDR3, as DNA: TGCAGTGCTAGGGGGCGCGACGACTACAATGAGCAGTTCTTC.